Given below is one TCR beta chain in context. Its binding antigen is unknown. No quality values exist for individual bases; no much larger clone is one base distant. CD8 naive samples were obtained by positive selection for CCR7 among CD45RO-negative cells, yielding a CD45RA+CCR7+ population from which TemRA cells were excluded. The donors were healthy, HIV-negative adults with no recently reported acute infections or vaccinations. All donors were Caucasian adults living in Nashville, Tennessee, USA. After blood collection by leukapheresis, PBMCs were isolated using Ficoll-Histopaque density gradient centrifugation and then cryopreserved in the vapor phase of liquid nitrogen. Analytical flow cytometry was used to check the purity and quantity of each magnetically sorted T cell population. Genomic DNA was isolated from every sorted fraction and measured by UV absorbance on a Nanodrop 2000c. Using the deep immunoSEQ assay, multiplex PCR amplified TCR CDR3 regions from genomic DNA. Extracted genomic DNA from each cell subset was distributed evenly across all wells of several immunoSEQ 96-well plates, and each plate was treated as a replicate. For sorted subsets, approximately 210 ng genomic DNA, equal to tens of thousands of T cell genomes, was loaded into each replicate PCR. The purified libraries were quantified using a Qubit 3.0 fluorometer, sized with a Bioanalyzer 2100, and then quantified again using the KAPA Library Quantification kit. A separate single-read 150-cycle Illumina NextSeq 550 flow cell was used to sequence each immunoSEQ 96-well plate. Concerning the study's data processing: Because the immunoSEQ output held only junctional sequences and lacked quality scores, the filtering could not match the filtering applied to full-length reads. Sequences were annotated with PyIR, a Python wrapper for IgBLAST v1.9, using IMGT germline references to assign V/J genes and CDR3. Any read was removed if the V/J assignment was weak (E-value above 1e-6), the CDR3 was missing, or the read contained stop codons, out-of-frame junctions, or ambiguous translated residues. A V3J clonotype was defined by an identical inferred V gene, J gene, and CDR3 amino acid sequence. Percentage overlap between repertoires was calculated by dividing the number of shared unique clonotypes by the size of the smaller repertoire. Three approaches were used to assess repertoire richness: RTK rarefaction, the Chao1 estimator, and Recon v2.1 estimates of unobserved clonotypes. OLGA was used to compute generation probabilities for all TCRbeta clonotypes that the gDNA method yielded from four donors. This is the immuneACCESS table as TCRdb keeps it, with only in-frame sequences that have V and J called. A part of the clones is gone; compared with another copy, unresolved V genes explain less than half, and the rest is unexplained. The D gene and trimming were derived from the DNA, and the V and J assignments and clone size from that table. Present in this sample are more than 2 million clones, 93% of which were seen just once. In total, the top ten clones hold around 1.7% of the sample.

The data stem from a study of shared clonotypes between healthy human individuals (dated by TCRdb to the early 2020s). For the study in its entirety: Two women and three men aged 18 to 49 years were included in the cohort. Per donor, three plates each were used for CD4 naive and CD4 memory, two for CD8 naive, and one for CD8 memory. To estimate repertoire size and how much clonotypes are shared between individuals, the study performed deep sequencing of blood TCR repertoires from 4 to 6 healthy adults. Each donor's leukapheresis produced roughly between roughly 0.85 and 9 billion PBMCs. To increase sequencing depth and limit assay-specific biases, different laboratories used diverse techniques to prepare libraries and sequence TCR repertoires.

CDR1 and CDR2, per the germline V gene, are LGHNT and FRNRAP. Taken from cysteine to phenylalanine, the CDR3 has 19 residues. The DNA shown is the 57-base CDR3, in frame from base 1. At the junction V is shortened by 3 bases and J by 2 bases, with 22 bases in between. Broader findings and caveats from the paper: Because the study included a small number of donors, the genetic and exposure-history diversity represented was limited. Larger estimated clonotype richness was generally found for naive subsets than for memory subsets. Sampling was restricted to blood, and TCR repertoires in tissue are likely to differ from TCR repertoires in blood. Based on pairwise subsampling, the degree of clonotype sharing among donors was expected to be affected by sequencing depth. Clonotypes shared by all four sorted-subset donors showed higher generation probabilities than non-shared clonotypes. About 5% of naive CD4, around 3.6% of naive CD8, about 2.5% of memory CD4, and about 0.4% of memory CD8 clonotypes were shared across a handful of donors. Incomplete sequencing was indicated by rarefaction of sorted-subset datasets, despite the large sequencing depth.

The rearrangement joined TRBV12-5 to TRBJ2-2; D gene: possibly TRBD1, on 6 matching bases. Material for sequencing was naive CD8+ T cells from PBMCs. What the cell subset or site label conveys for this sample: CD45RA+CCR7+. The source is a young man in good health. Some clones in this sample may be carry-over from other donors' samples. At the DNA level, the sequence is TGTGCTAGTGGTTTAGACCCGTCCAAGGACAGAGAAAACACCGGGGAGCTGTTTTTT. It encodes CASGLDPSKDRENTGELFF.